Detailed here is one T cell receptor (beta chain). The antigen is unknown. This record belongs to a study of shared clonotypes between healthy human individuals. The repertoire was sequenced with immunoSEQ multiplex PCR; TCRdb's copy has only in-frame clones and lacks some. The sample has some 2,000,000 clones, roughly 95% seen once; the top ten hold around 0.13%. Germline CDR1 reads MNHNY; CDR2 reads SVGAGI (reference sequence). The CDR3 loop spans 13 amino acids. After removal of 6 bases from V and 7 bases from J, the junction contained 4 bases not matched to a gene. The donor population consisted of healthy HIV-negative adults with no recent acute infections or vaccinations. General study results and limits: Clonotypes that were shared across a few donors made up 4% to 6% of naive CD4 clonotypes. Compared with memory subsets, naive subsets generally had larger estimated richness.

Sequences were obtained from naive CD4+ T cells sorted from blood. Subset noted: CD45RA+ positively selected. This TCR was recovered from a man aged 18-30 years in good health. The chain couples TRBV6-6 to TRBJ2-7; TRBD2 matches 12 bases. This CDR3 reads CASSGLAGREQYF. CDR3 DNA: TGTGCCAGCAGCGGACTAGCGGGACGAGAGCAGTACTTC.